Given below is one T cell receptor beta chain in context. Its cognate antigen is unknown. This specimen comes from a study of OX40 agonist ivuxolimab in advanced cancers. Study-level background: A mean age of around 63 years, range about 20 to 85, was recorded, and approximately 79% were male. Under the entry rules, prior anti-PD-1, anti-PD-L1 or anti-CTLA-4 therapy was allowed, and approximately 40% had some.

Germline V lookup: CDR1 SGHNT, CDR2 YYREEE (reference sequence). The CDR3 covers 13 residues. The junction had 3 bases not matched to a gene; V was cut back by 4 bases and J by 5 bases. Overall study results and limits: Undetermined was the antigen specificity of the expanded peripheral T cells.

Some clones are missing from TCRdb's copy, which holds only in-frame ones; the method was immunoSEQ multiplex PCR. The table records some 76,000 clones, about nine tenths of them present only once. The specimen comprised CD4+ or CD8+ T cells sorted from blood, sampled in a trial of the OX40 agonist ivuxolimab. This chain joins TRBV5-4 and TRBJ1-2; 9 bases line up with TRBD1. The receptor was isolated from an adult with an advanced solid tumor such as melanoma, head and neck, liver or kidney cancer. The chain's CDR3 is CASSPDRGYGYTF. The CDR3 DNA reads TGTGCCAGCAGCCCAGACAGGGGGTATGGCTACACCTTC.